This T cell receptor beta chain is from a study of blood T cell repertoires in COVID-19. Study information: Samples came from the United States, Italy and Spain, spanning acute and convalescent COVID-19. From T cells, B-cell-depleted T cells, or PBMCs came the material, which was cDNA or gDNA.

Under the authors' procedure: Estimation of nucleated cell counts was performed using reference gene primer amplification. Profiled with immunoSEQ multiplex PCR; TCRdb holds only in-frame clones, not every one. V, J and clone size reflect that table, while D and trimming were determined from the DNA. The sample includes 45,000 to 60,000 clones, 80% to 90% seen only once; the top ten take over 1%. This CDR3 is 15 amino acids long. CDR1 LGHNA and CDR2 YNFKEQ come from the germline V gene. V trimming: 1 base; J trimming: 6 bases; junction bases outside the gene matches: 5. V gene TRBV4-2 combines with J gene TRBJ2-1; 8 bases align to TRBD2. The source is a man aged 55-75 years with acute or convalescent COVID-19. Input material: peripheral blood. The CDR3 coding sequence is TGTGCCAGCAGCCAAGCGGCGGGAGGAGGCAATGAGCAGTTCTTC. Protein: CASSQAAGGGNEQFF.